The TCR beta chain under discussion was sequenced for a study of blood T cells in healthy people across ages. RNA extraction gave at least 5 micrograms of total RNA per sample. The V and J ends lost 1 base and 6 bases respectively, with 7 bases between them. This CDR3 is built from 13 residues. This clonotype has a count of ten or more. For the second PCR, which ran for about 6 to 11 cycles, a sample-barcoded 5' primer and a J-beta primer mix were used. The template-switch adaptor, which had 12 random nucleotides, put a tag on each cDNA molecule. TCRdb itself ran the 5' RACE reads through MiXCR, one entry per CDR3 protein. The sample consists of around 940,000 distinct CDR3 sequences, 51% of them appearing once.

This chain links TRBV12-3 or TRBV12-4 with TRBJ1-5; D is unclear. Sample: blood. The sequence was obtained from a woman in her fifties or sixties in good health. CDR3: CASSLVESQPQHF. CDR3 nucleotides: TGTGCCAGCAGTTTAGTCGAGAGTCAGCCCCAGCATTTT.